Below, 2 T cell receptor beta chains from the same sample are listed, as sequenced in a study of metastatic and nonmetastatic thyroid tumors. Before thyroid surgery, none of the patients had received any treatment. From the PCR reads, TCRdb re-called clones with MiXCR. The data contain over 30,000 clones, 7% to 9% of them seen just once; the ten biggest clones take up 43%. Sequenced sample: blood. The receptors stem from a female donor with papillary thyroid cancer or a benign thyroid nodule (not recorded which). Some clones in this sample may be carry-over from other donors' samples.

This clone showed up just a few times. The V and J genes are TRBV28 and TRBJ2-3, with 12 nucleotides matching TRBD2. Germline V gene data show CDR1 as MDHEN and CDR2 as SYDVKM. The V gene end was trimmed by 5 bases and the J gene end by 2 bases; junction bases not matched to a gene: 5. There are 16 residues in the CDR3. The CDR3 loop reads CASSPTSGGYTDTQYF. The CDR3 DNA reads TGTGCCAGCAGTCCTACTAGCGGGGGGTACACAGATACGCAGTATTTT. Supplemented by reference TRBV28 and TRBJ2-3, the full variable domain reads DVKVTQSSRYLVKRTGEKVFLECVQDMDHENMFWYRQDPGLGLRLIYFSYDVKMKEKGDIPEGYSVSREKKERFSLILESASTNQTSMYLCASSPTSGGYTDTQYFGPGTRLTVL.

This clone was recorded at least ten times. The chain links TRBV6-2 or TRBV6-3 to TRBJ1-1; D gene unclear. V was shortened by 6 bases and J by 1 base, with 12 bases between the two germline ends. The germline gives CDR1 MNHEY, CDR2 SVGEGT. This CDR3 is 14 amino acids long. The CDR3 DNA reads as TGTGCCAGCAGGACCCCGGGAGAGAACACTGAAGCTTTCTTT. Its protein product is CASRTPGENTEAFF.